One sample yielded the 13 T cell receptor beta chains listed below, sequenced in a study of vaccination effects on CD4 cells after COVID-19. Libraries were prepared by immunoSEQ multiplex PCR; TCRdb keeps only in-frame clonotypes and omits some of them. The sample contains tens of thousands of clones, around 80% of which appear only once. Investigators separated out CD4+ T cells once around 11 days of culture had passed. The person's infection with SARS-CoV-2, confirmed by PCR, took place between March and December 2020. Two-dose BNT162b2 or mRNA-1273 vaccination was given to participants. These receptors lack a known antigen. Material: CD4+ T cells from PBMCs cultured without peptide, obtained after COVID-19 vaccination. All receptors derive from a human donor who had a prior SARS-CoV-2 infection.

CDR3 sequence reads: CASSLGGSSSYNEQFF. As DNA, the CDR3 is TGTGCCAGCAGCTTAGGGGGGTCTAGCTCCTACAATGAGCAGTTCTTC. The V call is TRBV11-3, the J call TRBJ2-1; the D gene could be TRBD1 or TRBD2 (5 bases each). V lost 1 base to trimming and J lost 0 bases, with 10 bases between them. The CDR3 extends over 16 amino acids. Per germline, CDR1 SGHNT and CDR2 YENEEA.

V usage is TRBV2 and J usage is TRBJ2-1, with TRBD1 matching 7 bases. Trimming took 6 bases from V and 9 from J; bases not matched to a gene: 5. The CDR3 is 12 residues long. The germline CDR1 and CDR2 sequences are SNHLY and FYNNEI. The CDR3, as DNA: TGTGCCAGCAGAGACAGGGTAGGTGAGCAGTTCTTC. As protein: CASRDRVGEQFF. Full variable domain (outside the CDR3, taken from reference TRBV2 and TRBJ2-1): EPEVTQTPSHQVTQMGQEVILRCVPISNHLYFYWYRQILGQKVEFLVSFYNNEISEKSEIFDDQFSVERPDGSNFTLKIRSTKLEDSAMYFCASRDRVGEQFFGPGTRLTVL.

The genes are TRBV9 and TRBJ2-1, with 9 bases identical to TRBD2. From germline, CDR1 is SGDLS and CDR2 YYNGEE. This CDR3 spans 15 amino acids. V was clipped by 4 bases and J by 4 bases; unmatched bases: 6. The CDR3 sequence: CASSLGGLAYNEQFF. CDR3 DNA: TGTGCCAGCAGCCTAGGAGGACTAGCGTACAATGAGCAGTTCTTC.

Turning to this clone: The same CDR3 also results from other DNA sequences found in this sample. The chain couples TRBV7-2 to TRBJ1-2; 8 positions agree with TRBD1. This CDR3 is 13 amino acids long. Per germline, CDR1 SGHTA and CDR2 FQGNSA. Trimming took 1 base from V and 5 from J; bases not matched to a gene: 0. CDR3: CASSLGTGYGYTF. The CDR3 nucleotides are TGTGCCAGCAGCTTAGGGACAGGGTATGGCTACACCTTC.

V gene TRBV27 combines with J gene TRBJ1-1; maybe TRBD1 (5 bases). Germline values: CDR1 MNHEY, CDR2 SMNVEV (reference sequence). V was cut by 0 bases and J by 6 bases, with 8 bases left in between. The CDR3 consists of 13 residues. The CDR3 protein is CASSLSWGAEAFF. In nucleotides, the CDR3 is TGTGCCAGCAGTTTATCTTGGGGGGCTGAAGCTTTCTTT.

This clone was found a few times. The genes are TRBV7-2 and TRBJ2-7, with 7 bases aligning to TRBD1. The junction had 19 bases not matched to a gene; V was cut back by 9 bases and J by 2 bases. The CDR3 is made up of 17 amino acids. Germline values: CDR1 SGHTA, CDR2 FQGNSA. CDR3 nucleotides: TGTGCCAGATCCAGGGATGGACAGGCGCCAGGGACCTACGAGCAGTACTTC. It encodes CARSRDGQAPGTYEQYF.

This clone showed up just a few times. CDR3 bases: TGTGCCAGTAGTTCTCTAGCGGGGCTAAATGAGCAGTTCTTC. It yields the protein CASSSLAGLNEQFF. The V and J genes are TRBV19 and TRBJ2-1, with 9 bases aligning to TRBD2. The V gene's germline CDR1 is LNHDA and CDR2 SQIVND (reference sequence). Trimming at V came to 5 bases and at J to 7 bases, leaving 6 bases not matched to a gene. The CDR3 is 14 residues long. Full variable domain (missing parts from reference TRBV19 and TRBJ2-1): DGGITQSPKYLFRKEGQNVTLSCEQNLNHDAMYWYRQDPGQGLRLIYYSQIVNDFQKGDIAEGYSVSREKKESFPLTVTSAQKNPTAFYLCASSSLAGLNEQFFGPGTRLTVL.

The chain is built from TRBV27 and TRBJ1-1; no reliable D call. Germline loops: CDR1 MNHEY, CDR2 SMNVEV (reference sequence). The ends were cut back, 2 bases at V and 1 base at J, with 5 bases in the middle. This CDR3 has 13 residues. For the CDR3, the DNA is TGTGCCAGCAGTTTAAAACAGAACACTGAAGCTTTCTTT. This gives the protein CASSLKQNTEAFF.

The chain carries TRBV6-5 and TRBJ2-7; tentative D call: TRBD1 (6 bases). The V gene lost 6 bases and the J gene lost 2 bases, with 11 bases spanning the gap. CDR1 MNHEY and CDR2 SVGAGI come from the germline V gene. The CDR3 runs to 13 residues. As DNA, the CDR3 is TGTGCCAGCAGCCCGACAGGTACCTACGAGCAGTACTTC. Translation: CASSPTGTYEQYF.

The chain couples TRBV7-8 to TRBJ2-3, with TRBD2 matching over 12 bases. The CDR3 length is 16 residues. With V trimmed by 4 bases and J by 5 bases, 7 bases remained unmatched. CDR1 is SGHVS, CDR2 FQNEAQ, per germline. CDR3 nucleotide sequence: TGTGCCAGCAGCTACCTAGCGGGAGGGCCAATAGATACGCAGTATTTT. Translated, it gives CASSYLAGGPIDTQYF.

J is TRBJ1-5 and V is TRBV6-6, with TRBD1 as a possible D gene (6 bases). CDR1 and CDR2 (germline): MNHNY, SVGAGI (reference sequence). V was shortened by 5 bases and J by 2 bases, with 10 bases between the two germline ends. The CDR3 covers 14 residues. For the CDR3, the DNA is TGTGCCAGCAGTCCGGACAGTCGCAATCAGCCCCAGCATTTT. Amino acids: CASSPDSRNQPQHF.

The chain combines TRBV5-6 with TRBJ1-2; TRBD1 is a possible D gene (6 bases). V lost 2 bases and J 4 bases, leaving 9 bases between the germline ends. This CDR3 contains 13 residues. CDR1 is SGHDT and CDR2 is YYEEEE in the germline V gene. Here the CDR3 reads CASSLTGIYGYTF. CDR3 DNA sequence: TGTGCCAGCAGCTTAACAGGGATCTATGGCTACACCTTC.

This chain links TRBV6-5 with TRBJ2-3; 11 positions agree with TRBD2. Losses at the gene ends were 7 bases for V and 1 base for J; bases not matched to a gene: 4. The CDR3 loop spans 15 amino acids. From germline, CDR1 is MNHEY and CDR2 SVGAGI. The CDR3 DNA follows: TGTGCCAGCACCCTACTAGCGGGGGGCACAGATACGCAGTATTTT. It codes for CASTLLAGGTDTQYF.